The clone carrying this TCR beta chain showed up just once. The germline CDR1 and CDR2 sequences are KGHSH and LQKENI. CDR3 length: 15 amino acids. V trimming: 5 bases; J trimming: 4 bases; junction bases outside the gene matches: 10. The data derive from a study of cytomegalovirus exposure and HLA in healthy donors. At the level of the study: According to later analysis, the same platform produced the approximately 120 validation and over 600 first-cohort repertoires.

Measured with immunoSEQ multiplex PCR; TCRdb has only the in-frame clones, and not every one. Of 82,000 or so clones detected, roughly 96% appear once; the ten largest clones hold more than 0.65%. The chain combines TRBV18 with TRBJ1-1; TRBD1 matches at 7 bases. The clonotype comes from a woman younger than 30 in good health and CMV-seronegative. Sequencing was performed on PBMCs. The CDR3 here is CASSSNTGEVTEAFF. The CDR3 nucleotides read TGTGCCAGCTCATCCAACACAGGGGAGGTCACTGAAGCTTTCTTT.